The next 15 T cell receptor beta chains were all read from a single sample in a study of regulatory T cells in long-lasting Graves disease. Time point denoted: newly diagnosed GD, antithyroid drugs for less than 3 months. Preparation of the TCR library used RNA extracted from PBMCs. CDR3 regions were amplified by Arm-PCR using iRepertoire HTBI primers to build TCR beta libraries. Each CDR3 protein gets one entry after TCRdb re-called the multiplex PCR reads with MiXCR. Seen here are over 500,000 distinct CDR3 sequences, about 16% observed once, and the top ten hold approximately 12%. Another study also made use of these data, one on T cells in Graves' hyperthyroidism and ophthalmopathy.

The sequenced sample was peripheral blood mononuclear cells (PBMCs), obtained at new diagnosis, from a patient treated with antithyroid drugs. Every receptor here comes from a man between 18 and 29 years old with Graves disease.

The genes are TRBV5-1 and TRBJ2-5, with D uncertain. In germline, CDR1 is SGHRS, CDR2 YFSETQ. The ends were cut back, 7 bases at V and 5 bases at J, with 21 bases in the middle. The length of the CDR3 is 15 residues. CDR3 sequence: CASGPRPGPGETQYF. Written as DNA, the CDR3 is TGCGCCAGCGGCCCCAGGCCCGGCCCTGGGGAGACCCAGTACTTC.

The V gene is TRBV6-1, the J gene TRBJ2-1; unclear D gene. Between the trimmed V and J ends, which lost 7 bases and 4 bases, there was a span of 17 bases. Germline V gene data show CDR1 as MNHNS and CDR2 as SASEGT. The CDR3 contains 15 residues. The CDR3 sequence is CASTFRTDEYNEQFF. For the CDR3, the DNA is TGTGCCAGCACCTTCCGGACGGACGAATACAATGAGCAGTTCTTC.

This clonotype occurred a few times. One junction end disagrees with the germline gene, perhaps due to a read error. J is TRBJ1-6 and V is TRBV18, with 8 bases identical to TRBD1. The CDR3 consists of 14 residues. The germline V gene has CDR1 KGHSH and CDR2 LQKENI. The CDR3 spells CASSPTQGDSPLHF. CDR3 coding DNA: TGTGCCAGCTCACCGACACAGGGGGATTCCCCCCTCCACTTT.

This clonotype was found many times. This sequence joins TRBV2 and TRBJ2-3, with D unresolved. Deletions cut 4 bases from V and 6 bases from J, with 11 bases between. Germline V gene data show CDR1 as SNHLY and CDR2 as FYNNEI. The CDR3 has 13 amino acids. DNA of the CDR3: TGTGCCAGCAGTGTCCCTCATATGGATACGCAGTATTTT. This encodes CASSVPHMDTQYF.

The chain links TRBV7-8 to TRBJ2-3, with 11 bases matching TRBD2. V lost 5 bases, J lost 3 bases, and 4 bases stayed unmatched. Germline loops: CDR1 SGHVS, CDR2 FQNEAQ. This CDR3 is 15 amino acids long. Here the CDR3 reads CASSPTSGKTDTQYF. The DNA for the CDR3 is TGTGCCAGCAGCCCGACTAGCGGGAAGACAGATACGCAGTATTTT.

In DNA form, the CDR3 reads TGTGCCAGCAGCTTTGGGGGGCGCACGGCTGGCTACACCTTC. Translation gives CASSFGGRTAGYTF. The chain carries TRBV7-2 and TRBJ1-2; D is perhaps TRBD1 (6 bases). V was clipped by 3 bases and J by 7 bases, with 15 bases between them. CDR3 length: 14 residues. From germline, CDR1 is SGHTA and CDR2 FQGNSA. The full variable domain, with the rest looked up from reference TRBV7-2 and TRBJ1-2, is GAGVSQSPSNKVTEKGKDVELRCDPISGHTALYWYRQSLGQGLEFLIYFQGNSAPDKSGLPSDRFSAERTGGSVSTLTIQRTQQEDSAVYLCASSFGGRTAGYTFGSGTRLTVV.

This clonotype was picked up many times. The chain combines TRBV11-2 with TRBJ2-5; the D gene could be TRBD1 or TRBD2 (5 bases each). The CDR3 runs to 16 residues. Germline assignment: CDR1 SGHAT and CDR2 FQNNGV. V was clipped by 1 base and J by 7 bases, with 19 bases between them. The CDR3 DNA follows: TGTGCCAGCAGCTTAGCCCAAACCCGGGACCCCGGGACCCAGTACTTC. It translates to CASSLAQTRDPGTQYF.

This clonotype has only a few counts. This chain joins TRBV20-1 and TRBJ1-1; no clear D. In germline, CDR1 is DFQATT, CDR2 SNEGSKA (reference sequence). With 3 bases removed from V and 3 bases from J, the gap between germline ends came to 14 bases. The CDR3 totals 14 residues. CDR3 sequence: CSASSGNPHTEAFF. The CDR3, as DNA: TGCAGTGCTAGTTCGGGGAACCCTCACACTGAAGCTTTCTTT.

Comment on this clonotype: One junction end does not reproduce the germline sequence, and a read error may be involved. This chain joins TRBV7-6 and TRBJ2-7, with 9 bases identical to TRBD1. The CDR3 covers 15 residues. Germline lookup yields CDR1 SGHVS and CDR2 FNYEAQ. The CDR3 DNA reads TGTGCCAGCAGCGGAGGACAGGGGAAATCTAACGAGCGGTACTTC. It specifies CASSGGQGKSNERYF.

This clonotype was counted ten times or more. The V call is TRBV27, the J call TRBJ2-7, with TRBD1 matching 12 bases. The CDR3 runs 16 residues. Germline CDR1 and CDR2: MNHEY and SMNVEV (reference sequence). V dropped 4 bases and J dropped 9; count of bases not matched to a gene: 13. The CDR3 coding sequence is TGTGCCAGCAGTTCGCTCATCCGGGACAGGGGGCGCAGGCAGTACTTC. It codes for CASSSLIRDRGRRQYF.

The chain has TRBV20-1 and TRBJ1-2, with a weak D call TRBD1 (5 bases). The CDR3 runs to 13 residues. The germline V gene has CDR1 DFQATT and CDR2 SNEGSKA (reference sequence). Trimming took 1 base from V and 3 from J, leaving 9 bases between them. This CDR3 is CSARGGGDYGYTF. DNA for the CDR3: TGCAGTGCTAGAGGGGGCGGCGACTATGGCTACACCTTC.

Ten or more counts support this clonotype. The chain joins TRBV29-1 to TRBJ2-5, with D tentatively TRBD2 (7 bases). CDR3 length equals 15 residues. V gave up 6 bases and J gave up 0 bases, with 17 bases separating them. Germline CDR1 SQVTM, CDR2 ANQGSEA. The CDR3 region is CSVGGQAVDQETQYF. The CDR3 DNA is TGCAGCGTGGGGGGGCAAGCGGTAGACCAAGAGACCCAGTACTTC.

Many counts were recorded for this clonotype. This sequence joins TRBV6-1 and TRBJ1-1, with 7 bases that match TRBD1. The V and J ends lost 5 bases and 4 bases, in that order; junction bases with no gene match: 7. The CDR3 is 14 residues long. Germline assignment: CDR1 MNHNS and CDR2 SASEGT. In DNA form, the CDR3 reads TGTGCCAGCAGTCATCTACAGGGGAGCACTGAAGCTTTCTTT. This translates into CASSHLQGSTEAFF.

This clonotype was counted ten times or more. The chain recombines TRBV7-9 with TRBJ1-5, with D uncertain. Per germline, CDR1 SEHNR and CDR2 FQNEAQ (reference sequence). V lost 5 bases and J lost 6, with 8 bases in between. CDR3 length equals 12 residues. The CDR3 nucleotides read TGTGCCAGCAGCCTCGAAGGTCAGCCCCAGCATTTT. Translating gives CASSLEGQPQHF. Full variable domain (outside the CDR3, taken from reference TRBV7-9 and TRBJ1-5): DTGVSQNPRHKITKRGQNVTFRCDPISEHNRLYWYRQTLGQGPEFLTYFQNEAQLEKSRLLSDRFSAERPKGSFSTLEIQRTEQGDSAMYLCASSLEGQPQHFGDGTRLSIL.

The chain uses TRBV4-1 and TRBJ2-7, with D uncertain. The CDR3 runs 14 residues. CDR1 MGHRA and CDR2 YSYEKL come from the germline V gene. Deletions cut 1 base from V and 3 bases from J, with 10 bases between. CDR3 DNA: TGCGCCAGCAGCCAAGGTTGGAACGACTACGAGCAGTACTTC. The encoded protein is CASSQGWNDYEQYF.